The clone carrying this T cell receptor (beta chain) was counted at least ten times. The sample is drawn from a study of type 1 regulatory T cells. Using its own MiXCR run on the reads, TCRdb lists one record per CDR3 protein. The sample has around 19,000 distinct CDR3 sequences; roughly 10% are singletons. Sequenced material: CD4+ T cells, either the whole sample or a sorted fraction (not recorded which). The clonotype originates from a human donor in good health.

The CDR3 is CATSLPVVREGAFF. CDR3 in DNA: TGTGCCACCAGCCTCCCAGTAGTGAGGGAGGGAGCTTTCTTT. This sequence joins TRBV15 and TRBJ1-1; no firm D call. This CDR3 spans 14 amino acids. Trimming removed 5 bases from V and 10 bases from J, with 20 bases in between. From germline, CDR1 is LNHNV and CDR2 YYDKDF (reference sequence).